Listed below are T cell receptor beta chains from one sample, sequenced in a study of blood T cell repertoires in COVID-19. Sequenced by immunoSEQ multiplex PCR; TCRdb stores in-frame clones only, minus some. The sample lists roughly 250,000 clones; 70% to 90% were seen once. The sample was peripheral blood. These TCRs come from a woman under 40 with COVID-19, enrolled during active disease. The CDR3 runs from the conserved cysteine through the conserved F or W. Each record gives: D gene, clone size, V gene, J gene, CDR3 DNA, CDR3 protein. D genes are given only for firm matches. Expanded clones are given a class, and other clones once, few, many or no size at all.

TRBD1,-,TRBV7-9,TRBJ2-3,TGTGCCAGCAGCTCGGGACAGGGGCGCACAGATACGCAGTATTTT,CASSSGQGRTDTQYF
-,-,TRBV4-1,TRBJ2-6,TGCGCCAGCAGCCAAGTAAGGGCGGGCGCCGGGGCCAACGTCCTGACTTTC,CASSQVRAGAGANVLTF
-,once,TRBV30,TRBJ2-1,TGTGCCTGGACAGGGTCCTACAATGAGCAGTTCTTC,CAWTGSYNEQFF
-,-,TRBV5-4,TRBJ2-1,TGTGCCAGCAGTTCGGGATACCCGACAGGTTTAGATGAGCAGTTCTTC,CASSSGYPTGLDEQFF
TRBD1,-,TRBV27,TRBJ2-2,TGTGCCAGCAGTTTGGGGACAGGGGGCTTTAACACCGGGGAGCTGTTTTTT,CASSLGTGGFNTGELFF
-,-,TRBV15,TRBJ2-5,TGTGCCACCAGCAGAAGCAGGGGCGGAGAGACCCAGTACTTC,CATSRSRGGETQYF
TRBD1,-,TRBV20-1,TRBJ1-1,TGCAGTGTTAGGACAGGGGGTGAAGCTTTCTTT,CSVRTGGEAFF
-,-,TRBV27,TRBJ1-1,TGTGCCAGCAGTATAACCCAGGGGATTGGGAACACTGAAGCTTTCTTT,CASSITQGIGNTEAFF
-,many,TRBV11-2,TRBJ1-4,TGTGCCAGCAGCTTAACGCACATAGCTGCAACTAATGAAAAACTGTTTTTT,CASSLTHIAATNEKLFF
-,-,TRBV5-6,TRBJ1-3,TGTGCCAGCAGCTTTACCGTTAGCTCTGGAAACACCATATATTTT,CASSFTVSSGNTIYF
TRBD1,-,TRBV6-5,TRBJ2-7,TGTGCCAGCAGGCCCCGACAGGGGACCTACGAGCAGTACTTC,CASRPRQGTYEQYF
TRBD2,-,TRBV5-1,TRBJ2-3,TGCGCCAGCAGCTTGCGTAGCGGGGGGCTCGCAGATACGCAGTATTTT,CASSLRSGGLADTQYF